These 13 T cell receptor beta chains came from one sample sequenced in a study of T cell responses to AZD1222 COVID-19 vaccine. TCRdb's table, derived via immunoSEQ multiplex PCR, lists solely in-frame clones and lacks some. The repertoire holds around 170,000 clones, with approximately 91% as singletons. Sample: peripheral blood, taken on day 0 of AZD1222 vaccination. These TCRs come from an adult in good health.

The chain combines TRBV28 with TRBJ2-1; D gene unclear. Germline CDR1 MDHEN, CDR2 SYDVKM. The CDR3 has 15 residues. V gave up 4 bases and J gave up 1 base, with 11 bases separating them. This chain's CDR3 is CASSSPSKSYNEQFF. In DNA, the CDR3 is TGTGCCAGCAGTTCCCCTTCGAAATCCTACAATGAGCAGTTCTTC.

CDR3 sequence (DNA): TGTGCCAGCAGTCCGGCACAGGGTAGGGGCTACACCTTC. Encoded protein: CASSPAQGRGYTF. This rearrangement joins TRBV2 to TRBJ1-2, with D perhaps matching TRBD1 (6 bases). Germline CDR1 is SNHLY and CDR2 is FYNNEI. V shed 5 bases and J shed 8 bases, with 15 bases lying between them. The CDR3 is 13 residues long.

This clone showed up just once. The chain has TRBV29-1 and TRBJ1-6, with D maybe TRBD1 (6 bases). V was clipped by 4 bases and J by 4 bases, with 8 bases between them. CDR3 length: 13 residues. CDR1 SQVTM and CDR2 ANQGSEA come from the germline V gene. Written as DNA, the CDR3 is TGCAGCGTTGGAGACAGGTATAATTCACCCCTCCACTTT. Amino acid sequence: CSVGDRYNSPLHF.

The V gene is TRBV11-2, the J gene TRBJ2-7, with D possibly TRBD2 on 7 matching bases. The germline V gene has CDR1 SGHAT and CDR2 FQNNGV. The CDR3 consists of 13 residues. The ends were cut back, 7 bases at V and 1 base at J, with 11 bases in the middle. The CDR3 protein is CASIGGGSYEQYF. CDR3 sequence (DNA): TGTGCCAGCATAGGGGGGGGTTCCTACGAGCAGTACTTC. The entire variable domain, with the rest obtained from reference TRBV11-2 and TRBJ2-7, is as follows: EAGVAQSPRYKIIEKRQSVAFWCNPISGHATLYWYQQILGQGPKLLIQFQNNGVVDDSQLPKDRFSAERLKGVDSTLKIQPAKLEDSAVYLCASIGGGSYEQYFGPGTRLTVT.

This chain uses TRBV6-4 with TRBJ2-1, with D unresolved. Trimming pared 9 bases from V and 4 bases from J, leaving 10 bases between. Germline V gives CDR1 MRHNA, CDR2 SNTAGT. The CDR3 has 12 amino acids. The CDR3 DNA reads as TGTGCCAGAGGGTTCAAGTACAATGAGCAGTTCTTC. Protein sequence: CARGFKYNEQFF.

The CDR3 region has the DNA TGTGCCAGCAGCTCGGGACTAGCGGGGGGTATAACCTACGAGCAGTACTTC. This sequence encodes CASSSGLAGGITYEQYF. The V call is TRBV7-8, the J call TRBJ2-7; 15 bases align to TRBD2. The V gene end was trimmed by 4 bases and the J gene end by 2 bases; junction bases not matched to a gene: 6. The CDR3 contains 17 residues. Germline loops: CDR1 SGHVS, CDR2 FQNEAQ.

The rearrangement links TRBV5-4 to TRBJ2-7; D may be TRBD2 (6 bases). Germline V lookup: CDR1 SGHNT, CDR2 YYREEE (reference sequence). The CDR3 totals 17 residues. V lost 1 base and J lost 3, with 20 bases in between. Here the CDR3 reads CASSLSLLASRSYEQYF. The CDR3 nucleotides are TGTGCCAGCAGCTTGAGCCTTCTAGCGAGCCGTAGCTACGAGCAGTACTTC.

This clone was observed a handful of times. The chain is built from TRBV7-2 and TRBJ2-7; 14 bases are a match to TRBD2. Looked up from germline, CDR1 is SGHTA and CDR2 is FQGNSA. The CDR3 spans 19 residues. The ends lost 5 bases at V and 4 bases at J; junction bases unmatched: 16. The CDR3 coding sequence is TGTGCCAGCAGCCCCCTGGGACTAGCGGGAGCGGGAACTATATACGAGCAGTACTTC. Protein: CASSPLGLAGAGTIYEQYF.

V is TRBV11-1 and J is TRBJ2-5; D may correspond to TRBD1 or TRBD2 (6 bases each). The V gene lost 5 bases and the J gene lost 4 bases, with 11 bases spanning the gap. This CDR3 region has 13 residues. Looked up from germline, CDR1 is SGHAT and CDR2 is FQDESV (reference sequence). The CDR3 loop reads CASSPGGPETQYF. The CDR3 region has the DNA TGTGCCAGCAGCCCTGGGGGGCCAGAGACCCAGTACTTC.

V and J are TRBV20-1 and TRBJ2-1; possible D gene TRBD2, 6 bases. The CDR3 totals 15 residues. V shed 3 bases and J shed 2 bases, with 14 bases lying between them. Germline lookup yields CDR1 DFQATT and CDR2 SNEGSKA (reference sequence). The CDR3 DNA is TGCAGTGCTAGTTCAGTAGCGGAGACCTACAATGAGCAGTTCTTC. Its protein product is CSASSVAETYNEQFF.

The chain recombines TRBV28 with TRBJ2-6; 8 bases line up with TRBD1. The CDR3 consists of 17 residues. Unmatched junction bases numbered 7, after V lost 3 bases and J lost 3 bases. Germline V gene data show CDR1 as MDHEN and CDR2 as SYDVKM. The CDR3, as DNA: TGTGCCAGCAGTTTCTCGGCAGGGGGCTTTGGGGCCAACGTCCTGACTTTC. It codes for CASSFSAGGFGANVLTF. The full variable domain, rest sourced from reference TRBV28 and TRBJ2-6, is DVKVTQSSRYLVKRTGEKVFLECVQDMDHENMFWYRQDPGLGLRLIYFSYDVKMKEKGDIPEGYSVSREKKERFSLILESASTNQTSMYLCASSFSAGGFGANVLTFGAGSRLTVL.

This chain joins TRBV29-1 and TRBJ2-7, with D tentatively TRBD1 or TRBD2 (5 bases each). V was clipped by 4 bases and J by 6 bases, with 22 bases between them. The CDR3 has 15 residues. Germline V lookup: CDR1 SQVTM, CDR2 ANQGSEA. CDR3 sequence (DNA): TGCAGCGTTGCGGGGTTGGCCCCCCAGGGTAGCGAGCAGTACTTC. Translation: CSVAGLAPQGSEQYF.

The chain's CDR3 is CASTLTGKPYGYTF. The CDR3 region has the DNA TGTGCCAGCACCCTGACAGGCAAGCCCTATGGCTACACCTTC. The chain is built from TRBV28 and TRBJ1-2; D perhaps matches TRBD1 (6 bases). V lost 7 bases and J lost 4, with 16 bases in between. In germline, CDR1 is MDHEN, CDR2 SYDVKM. The CDR3 runs 14 residues.